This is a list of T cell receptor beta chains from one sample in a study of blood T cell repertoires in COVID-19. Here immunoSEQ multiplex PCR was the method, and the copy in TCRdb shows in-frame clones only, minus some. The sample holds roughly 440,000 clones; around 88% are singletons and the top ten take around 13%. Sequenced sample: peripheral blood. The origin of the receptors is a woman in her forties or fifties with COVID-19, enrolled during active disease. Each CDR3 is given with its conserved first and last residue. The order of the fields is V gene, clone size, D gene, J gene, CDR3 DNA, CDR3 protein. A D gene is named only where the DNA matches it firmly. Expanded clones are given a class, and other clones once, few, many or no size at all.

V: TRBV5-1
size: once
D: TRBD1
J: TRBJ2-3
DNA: TGCGCCAGCACGGGACAGGGGAAGGCCACAGATACGCAGTATTTT
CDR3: CASTGQGKATDTQYF

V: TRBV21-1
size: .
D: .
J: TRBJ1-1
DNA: TGTGCCAGCAGCAAAGGACCAAAGGGGGAGAACACTGAAGCTTTCTTT
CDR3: CASSKGPKGENTEAFF

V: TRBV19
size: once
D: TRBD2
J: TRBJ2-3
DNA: TGTGCCAGTAGTGCTTTTCCCAGGGAGGGGACGCAGTATTTT
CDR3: CASSAFPREGTQYF

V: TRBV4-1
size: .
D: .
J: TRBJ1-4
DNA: TGCGCCAGCAGCAGGCCAGGGTGGAATGAAAAACTGTTTTTT
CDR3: CASSRPGWNEKLFF

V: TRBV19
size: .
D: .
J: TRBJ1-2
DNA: TGTGCCAGTAGTAACAGGGCTGGCTACACCTTC
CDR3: CASSNRAGYTF

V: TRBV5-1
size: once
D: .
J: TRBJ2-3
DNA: TGCGCCAGCAGCCTCCCTTCGGGGGGCACAGATACGCAGTATTTT
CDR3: CASSLPSGGTDTQYF

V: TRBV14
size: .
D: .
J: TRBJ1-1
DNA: TGTGCCAGCAGCGCCGATTGGGGGCCCGGTGAAGCTTTCTTT
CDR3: CASSADWGPGEAFF

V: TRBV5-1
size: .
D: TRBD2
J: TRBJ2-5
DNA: TGCGCCAGCAGCCAACTCAGCGGGGAAGAGACCCAGTACTTC
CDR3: CASSQLSGEETQYF

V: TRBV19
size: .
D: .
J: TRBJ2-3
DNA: TGTGCCAGTAACCCAGACAACACAGATACGCAGTATTTT
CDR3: CASNPDNTDTQYF

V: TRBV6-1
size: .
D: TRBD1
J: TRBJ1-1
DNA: TGTGCCAGCAGTGAAGTGCGAGACAGGGTAGTCCCAGCTTTCTTT
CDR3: CASSEVRDRVVPAFF

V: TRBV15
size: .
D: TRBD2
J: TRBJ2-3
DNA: TGTGCCACCAGCAAACGGGGGGGTAGCACAGATACGCAGTATTTT
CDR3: CATSKRGGSTDTQYF

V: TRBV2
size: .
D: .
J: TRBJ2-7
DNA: TGTGCCACCCGGAAAGACACCGGGGGTGGCTACGAGCAGTACTTC
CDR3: CATRKDTGGGYEQYF

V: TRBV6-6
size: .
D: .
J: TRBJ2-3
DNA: TGTGCCAGCAGTCGACTGACAGACATACTTCCAGATACGCAGTATTTT
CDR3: CASSRLTDILPDTQYF

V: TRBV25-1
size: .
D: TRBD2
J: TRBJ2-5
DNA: TGTGCCAGCAGCCCCCCGTCTCGGGGGGGCTCTGAGACCCAGTACTTC
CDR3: CASSPPSRGGSETQYF

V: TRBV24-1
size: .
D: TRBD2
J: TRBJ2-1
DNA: TGTGCCACCAGTGATTCGGAGCGGGGGGGACTCACCAATGAGCAGTTCTTC
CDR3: CATSDSERGGLTNEQFF

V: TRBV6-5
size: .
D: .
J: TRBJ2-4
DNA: TGTGCCAGCCGGCGTGGGGGCGAAGCCAAAAACATTCAGTACTTC
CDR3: CASRRGGEAKNIQYF

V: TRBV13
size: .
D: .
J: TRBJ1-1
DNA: TGTGCCAGCAGCAGGGGTCAGAATACTGAAGCTTTCTTT
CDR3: CASSRGQNTEAFF

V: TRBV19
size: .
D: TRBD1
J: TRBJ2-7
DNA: TGTGCCAGTAGTATCGCCGGCCCAGGGACAGGGACCCACGAGCAGTACTTC
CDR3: CASSIAGPGTGTHEQYF

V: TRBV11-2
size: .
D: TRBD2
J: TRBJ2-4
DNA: TGTGCCAGCAGTCCTCCCCCGGGGGGGAGGGGAAACATTCAGTACTTC
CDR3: CASSPPPGGRGNIQYF

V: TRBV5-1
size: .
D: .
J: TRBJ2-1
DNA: TGCGCCAGCAGCTTGGAGGGACATCGATCCTACAATGAGCAGTTCTTC
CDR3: CASSLEGHRSYNEQFF

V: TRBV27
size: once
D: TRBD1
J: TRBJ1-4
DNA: TGTGCCAGCAGTTTATCCACAGGGGGCGTAGGGGAAAAACTGTTTTTT
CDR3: CASSLSTGGVGEKLFF

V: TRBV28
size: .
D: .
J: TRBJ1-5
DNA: TGTGCCAGCAGTCCGTTAGGGAGGACCCAGCCCCAGCATTTT
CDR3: CASSPLGRTQPQHF

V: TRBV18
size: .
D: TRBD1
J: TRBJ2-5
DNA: TGTGCCAGCTCGCCCGGGACAGGGGATGAGACCCAGTACTTC
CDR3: CASSPGTGDETQYF

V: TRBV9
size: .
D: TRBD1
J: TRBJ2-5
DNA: TGTGCCAGCAGCGTAGGGACAGGGAGTGCGGAGACCCAGTACTTC
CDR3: CASSVGTGSAETQYF